Listed here are 10 T cell receptor beta chains from one sample, sequenced in a study of chemoradiotherapy in HPV16-positive cancers. Assay used: immunoSEQ multiplex PCR; TCRdb lists only in-frame clones, some missing. This sample has 20,000 to 30,000 clones; roughly 95% occur once, and the top ten carry around 2.6%. The sample was acquired from a patient who underwent chemoradiotherapy. The source is a human donor with HPV-associated anogenital cancer.

The chain links TRBV6-6 to TRBJ2-7; 7 bases align to TRBD2. The CDR3 is 15 amino acids. Germline V gene sequence: CDR1 MNHNY, CDR2 SVGAGI (reference sequence). V dropped 2 bases and J dropped 3; count of bases not matched to a gene: 7. The CDR3 DNA reads TGTGCCAGCAGTTACGGAGTAGCGGGCTACTACGAGCAGTACTTC. As protein: CASSYGVAGYYEQYF.

This rearrangement joins TRBV6-5 to TRBJ2-3, with D perhaps TRBD2 (5 bases). Germline CDR1 reads MNHEY; CDR2 reads SVGAGI. The CDR3 sequence is 15 residues long. V lost 5 bases, J lost 4 bases, and 16 bases lay in between. CDR3 DNA: TGTGCCAGCAGTCCCCGGGCCGCGAGGGCAGATACGCAGTATTTT. As protein: CASSPRAARADTQYF.

The J gene is TRBJ2-7, the V gene TRBV2; TRBD2 agrees at 7 bases. V lost 6 bases and J lost 0; bases outside the gene matches: 5. The CDR3 has 14 residues. Germline-derived CDR1 and CDR2 are SNHLY and FYNNEI. CDR3 residues: CASRNERGSYEQYF. The CDR3 nucleotides are TGTGCCAGCAGAAATGAGCGGGGCTCCTACGAGCAGTACTTC.

The chain has TRBV9 and TRBJ2-3; 7 bases agree with TRBD1. The V segment lost 0 bases and the J segment 1 base; nucleotides outside the gene matches: 2. The CDR3 runs to 15 residues. Germline lookup yields CDR1 SGDLS and CDR2 YYNGEE. CDR3 amino acids: CASSVGGGGTDTQYF. The DNA of the CDR3 is TGTGCCAGCAGCGTAGGAGGGGGCGGCACAGATACGCAGTATTTT. Supplemented by reference TRBV9 and TRBJ2-3, the full variable domain reads DSGVTQTPKHLITATGQRVTLRCSPRSGDLSVYWYQQSLDQGLQFLIQYYNGEERAKGNILERFSAQQFPDLHSELNLSSLELGDSALYFCASSVGGGGTDTQYFGPGTRLTVL.

The rearrangement joins TRBV9 to TRBJ2-3, with a possible D match to TRBD1 (5 bases). The V end was cut by 0 bases, the J end by 0 bases, with 8 bases between. CDR3 length equals 15 residues. Germline CDR1 reads SGDLS; CDR2 reads YYNGEE. The CDR3 loop is CASSVVGLSTDTQYF. The CDR3 bases are TGTGCCAGCAGCGTAGTGGGGCTCAGCACAGATACGCAGTATTTT.

CDR3 residues: CASSLAQITGELFF. The DNA of the CDR3 is TGCGCCAGCAGCTTGGCGCAGATCACCGGGGAGCTGTTTTTT. This sequence joins TRBV5-1 and TRBJ2-2; no clear D gene. Germline CDR1 reads SGHRS; CDR2 reads YFSETQ. The CDR3 length is 14 residues. V lost 0 bases and J 4 bases, leaving 7 bases between the germline ends.

This clone showed up just once. The rearrangement uses TRBV9 and TRBJ1-2; D is unresolved. The ends were cut back, 3 bases at V and 8 bases at J, with 11 bases in the middle. The CDR3 length is 12 residues. Germline assignment: CDR1 SGDLS and CDR2 YYNGEE. The CDR3 DNA reads as TGTGCCAGCAGCGGAGAGCGCGGGGGCTACACCTTC. Protein sequence: CASSGERGGYTF.

The rearrangement joins TRBV10-3 to TRBJ1-4; D is unresolved. V gave up 4 bases and J gave up 0 bases, with 0 bases separating them. Germline loops: CDR1 ENHRY, CDR2 SYGVKD. CDR3 size: 12 residues. DNA of the CDR3: TGTGCCATCAGTGCAACTAATGAAAAACTGTTTTTT. Translating it yields CAISATNEKLFF.

This clone was seen more than once but under ten times. The genes are TRBV28 and TRBJ1-5, with D hard to call. The CDR3 sequence is 13 residues long. V was trimmed by 4 bases and J by 0 bases, leaving 4 bases between them. Germline V gene lookup returns CDR1 MDHEN and CDR2 SYDVKM. CDR3 loop: CASSSTSNQPQHF. The CDR3 region has the DNA TGTGCCAGCAGTTCAACTAGCAATCAGCCCCAGCATTTT.

A word on this clone: Mismatch with germline at one junction end may stem from a read error. The CDR3 sequence: CASGLRGAEQYF. As DNA, the CDR3 is TGTGCCAGCGGTTTAAGGGGCGCCGAGCAGTACTTC. The chain has TRBV28 and TRBJ2-7, with D possibly TRBD1 on 5 matching bases. Germline-derived CDR1 and CDR2 are MDHEN and SYDVKM. This CDR3 is built from 12 residues.